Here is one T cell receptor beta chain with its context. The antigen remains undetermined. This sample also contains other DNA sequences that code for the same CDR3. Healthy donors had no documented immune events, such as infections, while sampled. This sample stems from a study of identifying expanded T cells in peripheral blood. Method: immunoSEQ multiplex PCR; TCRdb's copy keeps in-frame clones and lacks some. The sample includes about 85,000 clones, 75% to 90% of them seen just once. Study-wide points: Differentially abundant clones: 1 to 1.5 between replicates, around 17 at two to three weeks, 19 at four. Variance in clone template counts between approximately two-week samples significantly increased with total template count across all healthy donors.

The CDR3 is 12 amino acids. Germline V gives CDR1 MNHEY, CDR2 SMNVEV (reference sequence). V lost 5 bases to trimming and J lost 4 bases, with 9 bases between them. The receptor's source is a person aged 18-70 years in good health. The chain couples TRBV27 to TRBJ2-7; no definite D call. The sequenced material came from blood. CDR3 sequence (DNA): TGTGCCAGCAGTCCTACCCCTTACGAGCAGTACTTC. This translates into CASSPTPYEQYF.